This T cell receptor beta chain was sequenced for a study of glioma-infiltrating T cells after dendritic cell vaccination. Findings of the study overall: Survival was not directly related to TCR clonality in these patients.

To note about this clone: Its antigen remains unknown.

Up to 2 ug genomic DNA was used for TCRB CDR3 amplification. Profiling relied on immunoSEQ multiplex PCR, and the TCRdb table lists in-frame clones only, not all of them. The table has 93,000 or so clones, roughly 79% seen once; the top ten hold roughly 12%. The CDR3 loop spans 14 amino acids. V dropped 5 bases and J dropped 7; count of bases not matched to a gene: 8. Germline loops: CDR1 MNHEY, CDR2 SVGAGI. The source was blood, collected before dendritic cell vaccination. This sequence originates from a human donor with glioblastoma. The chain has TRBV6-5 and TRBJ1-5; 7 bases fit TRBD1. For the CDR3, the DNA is TGTGCCAGCAGTGGGGCAGGGGGTTTGCAGCCCCAGCATTTT. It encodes CASSGAGGLQPQHF.